The 8 T cell receptor beta chains given below trace back to one sample, sequenced in a study of PD-L1 blockade in urothelial cancer. This table comes from immunoSEQ multiplex PCR, and its TCRdb copy is limited to in-frame clones, with some not included. The data contain tens of thousands of clones, roughly 89% of them singletons. Time point: pretreatment peripheral blood. The sample was PBMCs, taken around atezolizumab (anti-PD-L1) treatment. These receptors all come from a woman in her seventies with urothelial cancer.

V is TRBV11-3 and J is TRBJ2-1; perhaps TRBD2 as D (6 bases). The CDR3 consists of 15 residues. Trimming pared 5 bases from V and 4 bases from J, leaving 15 bases between. Germline loops: CDR1 SGHNT, CDR2 YENEEA. CDR3 sequence (DNA): TGTGCCAGCAGCCTTGGGGGGACCCCTTACAATGAGCAGTTCTTC. It encodes CASSLGGTPYNEQFF.

V usage is TRBV2 and J usage is TRBJ2-1; D ambiguous. The V end was cut by 3 bases, the J end by 10 bases, with 13 bases between. The germline V gene has CDR1 SNHLY and CDR2 FYNNEI. CDR3 size: 13 residues. The DNA for the CDR3 is TGTGCCAGCAGTGAGGCAGTCCCAAACGAGCAGTTCTTC. Amino acid sequence: CASSEAVPNEQFF. Combining the CDR3 with reference TRBV2 and TRBJ2-1 gives the whole variable domain EPEVTQTPSHQVTQMGQEVILRCVPISNHLYFYWYRQILGQKVEFLVSFYNNEISEKSEIFDDQFSVERPDGSNFTLKIRSTKLEDSAMYFCASSEAVPNEQFFGPGTRLTVL.

This clone has just one count. J is TRBJ2-5 and V is TRBV18; the match to TRBD2 covers 8 bases. V dropped 3 bases and J dropped 4; count of bases not matched to a gene: 4. CDR1 KGHSH and CDR2 LQKENI come from the germline V gene. There are 14 residues in the CDR3. This chain's CDR3 is CASSPGTRGETQYF. In DNA form, the CDR3 reads TGTGCCAGCTCACCGGGGACTAGGGGAGAGACCCAGTACTTC.

The genes are TRBV5-6 and TRBJ2-7; 7 bases agree with TRBD1. The germline V gene has CDR1 SGHDT and CDR2 YYEEEE. J gave up 4 bases and V 1 base, and 8 bases lay outside the gene matches. CDR3 length: 15 residues. The CDR3 DNA reads as TGTGCCAGCAGCTTGAGGGGGACAGAGAGTTACGAGCAGTACTTC. It specifies CASSLRGTESYEQYF.

This sequence joins TRBV19 and TRBJ1-1; 7 bases match TRBD1. CDR1 LNHDA and CDR2 SQIVND come from the germline V gene (reference sequence). This CDR3 spans 14 amino acids. The junction had 5 bases not matched to a gene; V was cut back by 3 bases and J by 4 bases. The CDR3 spells CASSIYRDSTEAFF. The CDR3 DNA follows: TGTGCCAGTAGTATTTACCGGGACAGCACTGAAGCTTTCTTT.

The gene calls are TRBV5-1 and TRBJ1-2; D remains unclear. Germline V gene data show CDR1 as SGHRS and CDR2 as YFSETQ. The V gene lost 3 bases and the J gene lost 3 bases, with 9 bases spanning the gap. This CDR3 is 13 amino acids long. The CDR3: CASSSDGDYGYTF. CDR3 bases: TGCGCCAGCAGCTCCGACGGGGACTATGGCTACACCTTC. The entire variable domain, with the rest obtained from reference TRBV5-1 and TRBJ1-2, is as follows: KAGVTQTPRYLIKTRGQQVTLSCSPISGHRSVSWYQQTPGQGLQFLFEYFSETQRNKGNFPGRFSGRQFSNSRSEMNVSTLELGDSALYLCASSSDGDYGYTFGSGTRLTVV.

The chain recombines TRBV19 with TRBJ2-1; the match to TRBD2 covers 8 bases. Trimming at V came to 7 bases and at J to 2 bases, leaving 19 bases not matched to a gene. The CDR3 extends over 19 amino acids. The V gene's germline CDR1 is LNHDA and CDR2 SQIVND (reference sequence). The CDR3 here is CASKGTGGSPTSTYNEQFF. The DNA for the CDR3 is TGTGCCAGTAAAGGTACGGGGGGGTCCCCTACTTCGACCTACAATGAGCAGTTCTTC.

The rearrangement joins TRBV18 to TRBJ1-2; D not resolved. The CDR3 is 15 amino acids. V dropped 3 bases and J dropped 2 bases, with 13 bases sitting between them. Germline V CDR1 and CDR2: KGHSH, LQKENI. The CDR3 reads CASSPTQRQNYGYTF. In nucleotides, the CDR3 is TGTGCCAGCTCACCCACTCAGCGCCAAAACTATGGCTACACCTTC.